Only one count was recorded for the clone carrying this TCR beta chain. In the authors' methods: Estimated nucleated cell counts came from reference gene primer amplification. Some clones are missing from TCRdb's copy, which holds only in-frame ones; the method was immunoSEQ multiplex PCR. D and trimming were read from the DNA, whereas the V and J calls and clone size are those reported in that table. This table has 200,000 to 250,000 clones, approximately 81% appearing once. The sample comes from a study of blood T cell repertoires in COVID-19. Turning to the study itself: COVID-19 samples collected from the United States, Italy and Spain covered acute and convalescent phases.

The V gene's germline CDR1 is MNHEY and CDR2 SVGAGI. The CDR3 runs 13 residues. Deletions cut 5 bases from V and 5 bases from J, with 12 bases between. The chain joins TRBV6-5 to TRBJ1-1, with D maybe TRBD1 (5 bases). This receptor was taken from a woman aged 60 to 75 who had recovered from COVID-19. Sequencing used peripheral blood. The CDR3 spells CASSTQAGTEAFF. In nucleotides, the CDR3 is TGTGCCAGCAGTACCCAGGCAGGGACTGAAGCTTTCTTT.